This T cell receptor beta chain comes out of a study of cytomegalovirus exposure and HLA in healthy donors. Germline V gives CDR1 MNHNY, CDR2 SVGAGI (reference sequence). Trimming removed 4 bases at V and 7 bases at J, with 13 bases between. There are 13 residues in the CDR3. Vbeta (60) and Jbeta (13) primers were used in the PCR. The repertoire was sequenced with immunoSEQ multiplex PCR; TCRdb's copy has only in-frame clones and lacks some. Here the sample spans some 90,000 clones, 65% to 90% being singletons. The clonotype originates from a woman in her 70s in good health and CMV-seropositive. The genes are TRBV6-6 and TRBJ1-2; D is unresolved. Sequencing used PBMCs. The CDR3 spells CASSSLPGSGYTF. CDR3 nucleotide sequence: TGTGCCAGCAGTTCGTTGCCAGGCAGTGGCTACACCTTC.